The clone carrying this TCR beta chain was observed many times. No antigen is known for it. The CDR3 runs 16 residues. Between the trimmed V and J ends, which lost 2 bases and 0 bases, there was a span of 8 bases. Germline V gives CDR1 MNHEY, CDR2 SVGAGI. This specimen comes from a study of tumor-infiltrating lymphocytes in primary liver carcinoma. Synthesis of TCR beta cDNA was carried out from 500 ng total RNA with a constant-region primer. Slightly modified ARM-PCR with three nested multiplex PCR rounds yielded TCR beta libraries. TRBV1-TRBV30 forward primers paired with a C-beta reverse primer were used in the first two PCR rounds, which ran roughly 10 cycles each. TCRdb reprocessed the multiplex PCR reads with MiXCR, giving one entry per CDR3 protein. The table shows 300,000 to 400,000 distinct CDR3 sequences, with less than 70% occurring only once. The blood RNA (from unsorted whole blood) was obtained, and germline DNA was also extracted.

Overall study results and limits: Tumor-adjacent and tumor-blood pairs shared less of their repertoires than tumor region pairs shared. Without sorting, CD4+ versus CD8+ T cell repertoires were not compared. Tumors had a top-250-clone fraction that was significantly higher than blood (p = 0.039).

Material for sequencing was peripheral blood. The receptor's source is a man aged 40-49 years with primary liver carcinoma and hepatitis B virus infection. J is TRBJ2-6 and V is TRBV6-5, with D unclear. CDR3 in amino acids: CASSYVGNSGANVLTF. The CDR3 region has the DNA TGTGCCAGCAGTTACGTGGGGAACTCTGGGGCCAACGTCCTGACTTTC.